This TCR beta chain was sequenced in a study of CD8+ T cells in alopecia areata. Study conclusions and caveats: Affected scalp, especially in alopecia totalis/universalis, had a higher clonality than normal scalp did.

This clone was found a few times. Its antigen is undetermined. After isolation, RNA underwent reverse transcription to generate cDNA as the sequencing template. This table comes from immunoSEQ multiplex PCR, and its TCRdb copy is limited to in-frame clones, with some not included. The table shows around 210,000 clones, with 45% to 70% occurring only once. Trimming removed 6 bases at V and 6 bases at J, with 15 bases between. This CDR3 is 14 amino acids long. Per the germline V gene, CDR1 is MNHEY and CDR2 is SMNVEV (reference sequence). The rearrangement joins TRBV27 to TRBJ1-5; no definite D call. The receptor was isolated from a human donor in good health. Material for sequencing was CD8+ T cells sorted from blood. The CDR3 reads CASSPGVTGQPQHF. DNA of the CDR3: TGTGCCAGCAGCCCTGGGGTAACTGGTCAGCCCCAGCATTTT.